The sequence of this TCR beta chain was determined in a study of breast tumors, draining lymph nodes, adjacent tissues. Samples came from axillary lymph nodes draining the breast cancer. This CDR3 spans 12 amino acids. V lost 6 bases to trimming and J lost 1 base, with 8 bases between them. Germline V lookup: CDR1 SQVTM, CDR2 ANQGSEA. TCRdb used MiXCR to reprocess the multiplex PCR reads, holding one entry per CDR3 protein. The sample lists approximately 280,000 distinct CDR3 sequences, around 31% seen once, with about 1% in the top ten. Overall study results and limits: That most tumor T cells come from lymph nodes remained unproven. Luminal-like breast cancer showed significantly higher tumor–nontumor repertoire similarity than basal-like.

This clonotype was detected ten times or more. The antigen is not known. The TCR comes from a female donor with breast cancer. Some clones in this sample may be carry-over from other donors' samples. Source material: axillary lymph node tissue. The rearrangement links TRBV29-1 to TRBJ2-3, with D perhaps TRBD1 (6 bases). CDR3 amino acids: CSVRQGTDTQYF. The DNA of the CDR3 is TGCAGCGTCAGACAGGGCACAGATACGCAGTATTTT.